This T cell receptor beta chain was retrieved from a study of CD8 T cells in Susac syndrome. Study-wide results and limits: It was acknowledged by the study that relatively few individuals were included in its TCR sequencing and HLA analysis.

The CDR3 consists of 17 residues. Trimming cost V 5 bases and J 2 bases; bases outside gene matches: 12. CDR1 is MDHEN and CDR2 is SYDVKM in the germline V gene. Note on this clonotype: Antigen unknown.

RNA amounts of about 0.5 to 1 ug underwent reverse transcription with random hexamers. TCRdb recomputed calls from the immunoSEQ multiplex PCR reads with MiXCR, one row per CDR3 protein. The table lists 60,000 to 75,000 distinct CDR3 sequences, 85% to 95% of them singletons. V is TRBV28 and J is TRBJ1-1; 9 positions agree with TRBD1. The TCR was taken from a human donor in good health. The sequencing sample was made of CD8+ T cells from PBMCs. DNA of the CDR3: TGTGCCAGCAGTGAACAGGGGGCCCCTGCCTTCAACACTGAAGCTTTCTTT. It codes for CASSEQGAPAFNTEAFF.